This note documents a single TCR beta chain sequence. The antigen remains unidentified. This table comes from immunoSEQ multiplex PCR, and its TCRdb copy is limited to in-frame clones, with some not included. The table lists about 400,000 clones, 70% to 90% of them singletons. The data derive from a study of cytomegalovirus exposure and HLA in healthy donors. Study results and caveats: There were some public TCRs occurring in many donors, but most TCR sequences were rare.

The CDR3 length is 16 residues. Germline lookup yields CDR1 SEHNR and CDR2 FQNEAQ (reference sequence). With 3 bases clipped from V and 5 bases from J, the junction kept 10 bases outside the gene matches. The chain couples TRBV7-9 to TRBJ2-3; TRBD2 matches 8 bases. Material: PBMCs. The TCR comes from a woman younger than 30 in good health and CMV-seronegative. CDR3: CASSFPSGSGLDTQYF. Written as DNA, the CDR3 is TGTGCCAGCAGCTTCCCAAGCGGGAGTGGCTTAGATACGCAGTATTTT.